This T cell receptor beta chain was sequenced in a study of read filtering for tumor transcriptome and immune sequencing. For the study at large: Whole-transcriptome libraries were prepared after DNase treatment.

In this sample, this clonotype turned up many times. The antigen is unknown. Trimming took 0 bases from V and 6 from J; bases not matched to a gene: 5. Germline V lookup: CDR1 MNHEY, CDR2 SVGAGI. CDR3 length: 14 residues. Sampling of bone marrow took place during active disease in every patient. Findings and caveats of the study: Single-read clonotypes: about 81.9% of IR-seq clonotypes (roughly 4% of reads), more than 70% of RNA-seq clonotypes (around 48% of reads).

The library was built from roughly 400 ng RNA with molecular barcoded adaptors for alpha/delta and beta/gamma chains. TCRdb fed the reads into MiXCR, producing one record per CDR3 protein. The repertoire holds over 50,000 distinct CDR3 sequences, with around 18% as singletons. Sequenced sample: a population of CD138-negative cells sorted from bone marrow. The genes are TRBV6-5 and TRBJ2-7; 7 bases fit TRBD2. The receptor was derived from a donor at least 40 years old with multiple myeloma. The CDR3 region has the DNA TGTGCCAGCAGTTACTCGCGCGGGAGAGCCGAGCAGTACTTC. It encodes CASSYSRGRAEQYF.